This passage covers 30 T cell receptor beta chains from one sample sequenced in a study of CD39 and CD103 CD8 tumor-infiltrating T cells. Method: immunoSEQ multiplex PCR; TCRdb's copy keeps in-frame clones and lacks some. This table has about 2,500 clones, approximately 78% appearing once. The specimen sequenced was CD39- CD103- CD8+ T cells sorted from the tumor. Subset meaning: CD103-CD39- double-negative CD45RA- CD8 T cells. Receptors originate from a human donor with head and neck squamous cell carcinoma.

In its sample, this clone was seen a few times. V and J are TRBV2 and TRBJ2-7; D gene uncertain. The CDR3 has 15 residues. Trimming shortened V by 5 bases and J by 3 bases, and 17 bases separated the two germline ends. Per the germline V gene, CDR1 is SNHLY and CDR2 is FYNNEI. The CDR3 reads CASSPSFSRHYEQYF. In DNA form, the CDR3 reads TGTGCCAGCAGTCCTTCTTTTTCCAGGCACTACGAGCAGTACTTC.

This clone is categorized as large (0.1 to 1%). V is TRBV11-2 and J is TRBJ1-4; the D gene is possibly TRBD1 (5 bases). Germline values: CDR1 SGHAT, CDR2 FQNNGV. The V end was cut by 4 bases, the J end by 6 bases, with 9 bases between. This CDR3 has 13 residues. Here the CDR3 DNA reads TGTGCCAGCAGCTCGGACACCTATGAAAAACTGTTTTTT. Amino acid sequence: CASSSDTYEKLFF.

V usage is TRBV30 and J usage is TRBJ2-7, with D unresolved. The CDR3 sequence is 15 residues long. From germline, CDR1 is GTSNPN and CDR2 SVGIG (reference sequence). Deletions cut 0 bases from V and 3 bases from J, with 15 bases between. CDR3 region: CAWSVRFQNRYEQYF. CDR3 DNA: TGTGCCTGGAGTGTAAGGTTCCAGAACCGCTACGAGCAGTACTTC.

The chain recombines TRBV6-1 with TRBJ1-6; TRBD1 matches 7 bases. The ends lost 6 bases at V and 9 bases at J; junction bases unmatched: 8. In germline, CDR1 is MNHNS, CDR2 SASEGT. CDR3 length: 14 residues. CDR3 amino acids: CASSSDRALSPLHF. CDR3 nucleotide sequence: TGTGCCAGCAGCTCAGACAGGGCGCTTTCACCCCTCCACTTT.

V gene TRBV5-4 combines with J gene TRBJ2-7, with D possibly matching TRBD1 (5 bases). The germline V gene has CDR1 SGHNT and CDR2 YYREEE (reference sequence). The CDR3 has 12 residues. The V end was cut by 3 bases, the J end by 6 bases, with 10 bases between. DNA of the CDR3: TGTGCCAGCAGCTGGCAGGGTCTCGAGCAGTACTTC. Translated, it gives CASSWQGLEQYF.

The chain uses TRBV5-1 and TRBJ1-2, with D unresolved. V was shortened by 0 bases and J by 2 bases, with 11 bases between the two germline ends. CDR3 length: 15 residues. In germline, CDR1 is SGHRS, CDR2 YFSETQ. The CDR3 nucleotides are TGCGCCAGCAGCTTGGAAGGGTCGGAGAACTATGGCTACACCTTC. Translated, it gives CASSLEGSENYGYTF.

This clone was seen a few times. The chain's CDR3 is CASSTYRGEQYF. DNA for the CDR3: TGTGCCAGCAGTACCTACAGGGGCGAGCAGTACTTC. V is TRBV27 and J is TRBJ2-7; 7 nucleotides line up with TRBD1. The CDR3 runs 12 residues. V dropped 5 bases and J dropped 6; count of bases not matched to a gene: 4. CDR1 is MNHEY and CDR2 is SMNVEV in the germline V gene (reference sequence).

This clone occurred once. This CDR3 is CASSVGGGRNTQYF. The CDR3 DNA reads TGTGCCAGCAGCGTAGGTGGGGGGCGGAATACGCAGTATTTT. The chain carries TRBV9 and TRBJ2-3; D may match TRBD1 or TRBD2 (6 bases each). Germline assignment: CDR1 SGDLS and CDR2 YYNGEE. With 0 bases removed from V and 7 bases from J, the gap between germline ends came to 12 bases. The CDR3 is 14 residues long.

The V and J genes are TRBV7-3 and TRBJ1-1; 7 nucleotides line up with TRBD1. Germline assignment: CDR1 SGHTA and CDR2 FQGTGA. The V and J ends lost 0 bases and 6 bases, in that order; junction bases with no gene match: 4. This CDR3 region has 14 residues. In nucleotides, the CDR3 is TGTGCCAGCAGCTTAACCGGGCAGGGGGCTGAAGCTTTCTTT. It encodes CASSLTGQGAEAFF. Based on the CDR3 plus reference TRBV7-3 and TRBJ1-1, the full variable domain is GAGVSQTPSNKVTEKGKYVELRCDPISGHTALYWYRQSLGQGPEFLIYFQGTGAADDSGLPNDRFFAVRPEGSVSTLKIQRTERGDSAVYLCASSLTGQGAEAFFGQGTRLTVV.

This clone showed up just a few times. The chain links TRBV30 to TRBJ1-2; TRBD1 matches at 7 bases. Per germline, CDR1 GTSNPN and CDR2 SVGIG (reference sequence). The CDR3 is 16 residues long. V shed 0 bases, J shed 5 bases, and the junction held 12 bases outside the gene matches. Written as DNA, the CDR3 is TGTGCCTGGAGTGTAGGGGGACAGACGTCTGTGTATGGCTACACCTTC. This gives the protein CAWSVGGQTSVYGYTF.

The rearrangement uses TRBV19 and TRBJ2-7, with TRBD1 as a possible D gene (7 bases). CDR3 length: 12 amino acids. Trimming pared 5 bases from V and 10 bases from J, leaving 15 bases between. Germline V lookup: CDR1 LNHDA, CDR2 SQIVND (reference sequence). The CDR3 region has the DNA TGTGCCAGTAGTTCGCTCAGGGGGGCCCAGTACTTC. Translation gives CASSSLRGAQYF.

This clone was detected once. The V call is TRBV19, the J call TRBJ2-1; the D is unclear. V lost 1 base to trimming and J lost 4 bases, with 11 bases between them. This CDR3 has 15 residues. Germline CDR1 reads LNHDA; CDR2 reads SQIVND (reference sequence). The CDR3: CASSIVASGYNEQFF. For the CDR3, the DNA is TGTGCCAGTAGTATAGTGGCTAGTGGGTACAATGAGCAGTTCTTC.

This rearrangement joins TRBV13 to TRBJ1-1, with D maybe TRBD1 (6 bases). The germline V gene has CDR1 PRHDT and CDR2 FYEKMQ (reference sequence). The CDR3 is 17 amino acids. V was clipped by 0 bases and J by 3 bases, with 17 bases between them. CDR3 in DNA: TGTGCCAGCAGCTTAGGGGCGGCAGGGGTATTCCACACTGAAGCTTTCTTT. Translating gives CASSLGAAGVFHTEAFF.

The V and J genes are TRBV6-5 and TRBJ2-7; D call uncertain. Trimming took 0 bases from V and 5 from J, leaving 8 bases between them. Germline V gene lookup returns CDR1 MNHEY and CDR2 SVGAGI. The CDR3 sequence is 13 residues long. This CDR3 is CASSYSYRNEQYF. CDR3 sequence (DNA): TGTGCCAGCAGTTACTCGTACCGGAACGAGCAGTACTTC.

V and J are TRBV10-3 and TRBJ2-3; D is perhaps TRBD1 or TRBD2 (5 bases each). Germline CDR1 is ENHRY and CDR2 is SYGVKD. The CDR3 has 16 amino acids. V lost 9 bases and J lost 0, with 19 bases in between. The CDR3 DNA sequence: TGTGCCATTGGGGGTCTAGACCGTACTAGCACAGATACGCAGTATTTT. Translating gives CAIGGLDRTSTDTQYF.

This clone was seen only a few times. The V gene is TRBV7-9, the J gene TRBJ2-3; either TRBD1 or TRBD2 may supply D (5 bases each). V gave up 5 bases and J gave up 4 bases, with 13 bases separating them. The germline CDR1 and CDR2 sequences are SEHNR and FQNEAQ (reference sequence). This CDR3 is built from 14 residues. DNA for the CDR3: TGTGCCAGCAGCGCCGGGATAGGGGCAGATACGCAGTATTTT. The encoded protein is CASSAGIGADTQYF.

This chain uses TRBV4-1 with TRBJ2-3; D unresolved. This CDR3 is built from 16 residues. The germline V and J ends were trimmed by 1 base and 1 base, with 12 bases remaining between them. The germline gives CDR1 MGHRA, CDR2 YSYEKL. DNA for the CDR3: TGCGCCAGCAGCCAAGTCCAACTGGGCGGCACAGATACGCAGTATTTT. It is translated as CASSQVQLGGTDTQYF.

The genes are TRBV28 and TRBJ2-3; 8 bases fit TRBD1. The CDR3 has 16 amino acids. J lost 3 bases, V lost 5 bases, and 10 bases had no gene match. Germline V CDR1 and CDR2: MDHEN, SYDVKM. For the CDR3, the DNA is TGTGCCAGCAGTCTATCATTGGACAGGGTGACAGATACGCAGTATTTT. Amino acids: CASSLSLDRVTDTQYF.

This rearrangement joins TRBV7-9 to TRBJ1-6; D gene uncertain. Between the trimmed V and J ends, which lost 5 bases and 10 bases, there was a span of 9 bases. The length of the CDR3 is 12 residues. Germline assignment: CDR1 SEHNR and CDR2 FQNEAQ (reference sequence). The CDR3 DNA reads as TGTGCCAGCAGCCTTATTGTGTCACCCCTCCACTTT. As protein: CASSLIVSPLHF.

This clone turned up a few times. J is TRBJ2-2 and V is TRBV4-1; D ambiguous. This CDR3 has 14 residues. Trimming removed 1 base at V and 6 bases at J, with 9 bases between. The germline CDR1 and CDR2 sequences are MGHRA and YSYEKL. CDR3 residues: CASSQVPSSGELFF. Here the CDR3 DNA reads TGCGCCAGCAGCCAAGTTCCATCATCCGGGGAGCTGTTTTTT.

The chain is built from TRBV30 and TRBJ1-6; D is ambiguous. The CDR3 length is 13 residues. Trimming cost V 0 bases and J 13 bases, with 13 bases left between them. CDR1 is GTSNPN and CDR2 is SVGIG in the germline V gene (reference sequence). CDR3 nucleotide sequence: TGTGCCTGGAGTGTAGATCCGGCTTTCCCCCTCCACTTT. It is translated as CAWSVDPAFPLHF.

The chain carries TRBV4-2 and TRBJ1-1; no definite D call. V was clipped by 0 bases and J by 7 bases, with 6 bases between them. Germline loops: CDR1 LGHNA, CDR2 YNFKEQ. The CDR3 extends over 12 amino acids. DNA of the CDR3: TGTGCCAGCAGCCAAGAAGGGATTGAAGCTTTCTTT. Translating gives CASSQEGIEAFF.

As to this clone: Other DNA sequences within the sample encode an identical CDR3. The V gene is TRBV18, the J gene TRBJ1-6, with 9 bases fitting TRBD1. Losses at the gene ends were 0 bases for V and 0 bases for J; bases not matched to a gene: 3. Germline assignment: CDR1 KGHSH and CDR2 LQKENI. CDR3 length equals 18 residues. CDR3 in DNA: TGTGCCAGCTCACCACCGGTGGGACAGGGCTCCTATAATTCACCCCTCCACTTT. Translation: CASSPPVGQGSYNSPLHF.

As DNA, the CDR3 is TGTGCCAGCAGCTTACCTTACACTGAAGCTTTCTTT. Translation: CASSLPYTEAFF. The gene calls are TRBV7-9 and TRBJ1-1, with no clear D. The V gene lost 2 bases and the J gene lost 3 bases, with 4 bases spanning the gap. CDR3 length equals 12 residues. The germline CDR1 and CDR2 sequences are SEHNR and FQNEAQ (reference sequence).

This clone has just a few counts. The gene calls are TRBV19 and TRBJ2-7; 9 nucleotides match TRBD1. CDR3 length equals 14 residues. The junction had 4 bases not matched to a gene; V was cut back by 3 bases and J by 4 bases. Per germline, CDR1 LNHDA and CDR2 SQIVND (reference sequence). This chain's CDR3 is CASSMTGGMYEQYF. The CDR3 DNA reads TGTGCCAGTAGTATGACAGGGGGAATGTACGAGCAGTACTTC.

The chain recombines TRBV7-3 with TRBJ2-3, with a possible D match to TRBD2 (5 bases). Germline V gene sequence: CDR1 SGHTA, CDR2 FQGTGA. This CDR3 is 14 amino acids long. V lost 3 bases and J 2 bases, leaving 9 bases between the germline ends. DNA of the CDR3: TGTGCCAGCAGCTTCCTCGGGAACACAGATACGCAGTATTTT. It specifies CASSFLGNTDTQYF.

This chain uses TRBV10-3 with TRBJ1-5; TRBD1 might be the D (6 bases). The CDR3 extends over 15 amino acids. V gave up 10 bases and J gave up 0 bases, with 16 bases separating them. The germline gives CDR1 ENHRY, CDR2 SYGVKD. The DNA of the CDR3 is TGTGCCACGGATCAGGGGTTCTATAGCAATCAGCCCCAGCATTTT. Its translation is CATDQGFYSNQPQHF.

The chain joins TRBV13 to TRBJ1-2; D is perhaps TRBD1 (5 bases). There are 13 residues in the CDR3. The ends were cut back, 5 bases at V and 8 bases at J, with 15 bases in the middle. Germline-derived CDR1 and CDR2 are PRHDT and FYEKMQ (reference sequence). The CDR3 DNA is TGTGCCAGCAGCGGCGGGACGCCCTTAGGCTACACCTTC. Its translation is CASSGGTPLGYTF.

The genes are TRBV30 and TRBJ2-7; D may correspond to TRBD1 or TRBD2 (5 bases each). The CDR3 length is 13 residues. The V end was cut by 3 bases, the J end by 2 bases, with 11 bases between. CDR1 and CDR2 (germline): GTSNPN, SVGIG (reference sequence). The chain's CDR3 is CAWREGPTYEQYF. The CDR3 DNA follows: TGTGCCTGGAGAGAGGGACCTACCTACGAGCAGTACTTC.

The chain recombines TRBV7-9 with TRBJ2-7; 7 nucleotides align to TRBD1. This CDR3 comprises 15 residues. V was pared by 5 bases and J by 2 bases, with 9 bases of the junction left unmatched. Germline CDR1 is SEHNR and CDR2 is FQNEAQ (reference sequence). The CDR3 DNA reads as TGTGCCAGCAGCCCAGAGACAGGGAGTCCCTACGAGCAGTACTTC. Residues: CASSPETGSPYEQYF.